These 22 T cell receptor beta chains were sequenced from one sample in a study of tumor and adjacent non-tumor tissue in lung cancer. No cell sorting was done before RNA was extracted from the tissue. More than 3 cm separated this lung sample from the edge of the tumor. TCRbeta libraries were built with three rounds of nested PCR, modified from ARM-PCR. TCRdb processed the multiplex PCR reads anew with MiXCR; each CDR3 protein has one entry. The sample consists of some 80,000 distinct CDR3 sequences, around 80% of them appearing once. The specimen sequenced was distant non-tumor lung tissue. The receptors were gathered from a man in his fifties or sixties with non-small cell lung cancer.

The chain is built from TRBV12-3 or TRBV12-4 and TRBJ1-5; TRBD1 is a possible D gene (5 bases). The CDR3 spans 14 residues. CDR3 amino acids: CVCSLGGGGQPQHF. In DNA form, the CDR3 reads TGTGTCTGCAGTTTGGGGGGGGGTGGACAGCCCCAGCATTTT.

V is TRBV4-3 and J is TRBJ2-1, with D tentatively TRBD1 or TRBD2 (5 bases each). CDR1 and CDR2 (germline): LGHNA, YSLEER. The CDR3 extends over 14 amino acids. Trimming took off 4 bases at V and 7 bases at J, with 14 bases between the two ends. CDR3 loop: CASSPGTSLNEQFF. In DNA, the CDR3 is TGCGCCAGCAGCCCTGGGACCTCTTTAAATGAGCAGTTCTTC.

The rearrangement joins TRBV4-3 to TRBJ1-2; D is perhaps TRBD1 (6 bases). Deletions cut 4 bases from V and 0 bases from J, with 12 bases between. CDR3 length: 15 residues. CDR1 LGHNA and CDR2 YSLEER come from the germline V gene. CDR3 loop: CASSRGQEANYGYTF. CDR3 in DNA: TGCGCCAGCAGCCGGGGACAAGAGGCTAACTATGGCTACACCTTC.

Note on this clonotype: One end of the junction fails to match germline, which may point to a read error. CDR3 nucleotide sequence: TGCAGTGCTAAAGCCTCCGGGACCCACCCTGGGGAGCAATACTTC. This codes for CSAKASGTHPGEQYF. The rearrangement joins TRBV20-1 to TRBJ2-7; D may correspond to TRBD1 or TRBD2 (5 bases each). The CDR3 is made up of 15 amino acids. CDR1 is DFQATT, CDR2 SNEGSKA, per germline (reference sequence).

Worth noting for this clonotype: One end of the junction fails to match germline, which may point to a read error. The chain joins TRBV20-1 to TRBJ2-7; the D gene could be TRBD1 or TRBD2 (5 bases each). Germline CDR1 is DFQATT and CDR2 is SNEGSKA (reference sequence). The CDR3 is 13 amino acids. CDR3 sequence reads: CRPRVEGTYVQYF. CDR3 nucleotides: TGCAGACCTAGAGTAGAGGGGACCTACGTGCAGTACTTC.

The chain uses TRBV29-1 and TRBJ2-7; D ambiguous. This CDR3 is 12 amino acids long. From germline, CDR1 is SQVTM and CDR2 ANQGSEA. Trimming removed 5 bases from V and 0 bases from J, with 8 bases in between. CDR3 bases: TGCAGCGTTTTTACGGGCTCCTACGAGCAGTACTTC. This codes for CSVFTGSYEQYF.

On this clonotype: This sequence may be a read error, since a much larger clone differs from it by one base. This chain uses TRBV5-4 with TRBJ2-7; no firm D call. CDR1 is SGHNT and CDR2 is YYREEE in the germline V gene (reference sequence). The length of the CDR3 is 15 residues. The DNA of the CDR3 is TGTGTCAGCAGCTTGGGCCAGAATCGTGCCTACGAGCAGTACTTC. It specifies CVSSLGQNRAYEQYF.

Details on this clonotype: Its ends do not fully match the called genes, so a read error is possible. The CDR3 here is CTSSPFDSGNETQYF. In DNA, the CDR3 is TGTACCAGCAGCCCCTTCGACAGCGGGAATGAGACCCAGTACTTC. The chain employs TRBV11-1 and TRBJ2-5, with 7 bases identical to TRBD2. The CDR3 covers 15 residues. The germline gives CDR1 SGHAT, CDR2 FQDESV (reference sequence).

V usage is TRBV5-1 and J usage is TRBJ1-5, with no clear D. Germline CDR1 SGHRS, CDR2 YFSETQ. Trimming cost V 0 bases and J 3 bases, with 10 bases left between them. The CDR3 has 15 residues. DNA for the CDR3: TGCGCCAGCAGCTTGGAAGGGATGATCAATCAGCCCCAGCATTTT. Translating gives CASSLEGMINQPQHF.

CDR3 sequence reads: CASSTSMGPLRGEAFF. The CDR3 nucleotides read TGTGCCAGCAGTACCTCCATGGGGCCATTGAGGGGTGAAGCTTTCTTT. The rearrangement uses TRBV11-2 and TRBJ1-1; perhaps TRBD1 as D (5 bases). The ends were cut back, 6 bases at V and 7 bases at J, with 24 bases in the middle. The CDR3 is 16 residues long. Germline V lookup: CDR1 SGHAT, CDR2 FQNNGV.

Of note for this clonotype: No DNA is shown, since the ends of the CDR3 on it are uncertain; the CDR3 is the one TCRdb lists. V is TRBV20-1 and J is TRBJ1-5. The CDR3 totals 15 residues, both ends included. The germline V gene encodes CDR1 DFQATT and CDR2 SNEGSKA (reference sequence). This chain's CDR3 is CSALGVGEGIKTHHF.

The V gene is TRBV11-3, the J gene TRBJ2-5; D is unresolved. V lost 1 base and J lost 4, with 13 bases in between. This CDR3 spans 15 amino acids. Germline-derived CDR1 and CDR2 are SGHNT and YENEEA. The CDR3 DNA reads TGTGCCAGCAGCTTAGGGAGAGGAGTGCCAGAGACCCAGTACTTC. It yields the protein CASSLGRGVPETQYF.

The rearrangement links TRBV29-1 to TRBJ2-3; D is perhaps TRBD1 or TRBD2 (6 bases each). The CDR3 has 13 amino acids. The V gene's germline CDR1 is SQVTM and CDR2 ANQGSEA. Trimming removed 0 bases at V and 12 bases at J, with 16 bases between. CDR3 in amino acids: CSVEDRRGDIQYF. CDR3 DNA: TGCAGCGTTGAAGATAGAAGGGGGGATATTCAGTATTTT.

Points on this clonotype: Given the absence of the conserved phenylalanine or tryptophan at the CDR3 end, a read error is likely. J is TRBJ2-3 and V is TRBV20-1; D is perhaps TRBD2 (5 bases). CDR1 and CDR2 from the germline V gene are DFQATT and SNEGSKA (reference sequence). Trimming left V 5 bases short and J 3 bases short, with 18 bases between. This CDR3 is built from 15 residues. The CDR3 DNA reads TGCAGTGCTTATAGGCGGGTGTTGGGAACAGATACGCAGTATCTT. Translation gives CSAYRRVLGTDTQYL.

The chain joins TRBV20-1 to TRBJ1-2; D possibly corresponds to TRBD1 (5 bases). CDR1 DFQATT and CDR2 SNEGSKA come from the germline V gene (reference sequence). The CDR3 extends over 13 amino acids. V was trimmed by 7 bases and J by 10 bases, leaving 22 bases between them. CDR3 coding DNA: TGCAGTGTTGCCCCAGGGACTACTAATGACTACACCTTC. Translation gives CSVAPGTTNDYTF.

About this clonotype: The junction differs from germline at one of its ends, possibly a read error. CDR3 sequence reads: CSARDASTPEHYF. CDR3 sequence (DNA): TGCAGTGCTAGAGACGCCAGTACCCCCGAGCATTACTTC. This chain joins TRBV20-1 and TRBJ2-7, with no clear D. This CDR3 has 13 amino acids. The germline gives CDR1 DFQATT, CDR2 SNEGSKA (reference sequence).

This clonotype was observed a handful of times. This chain connects TRBV11-2 to TRBJ1-1; no firm D call. CDR3 size: 13 residues. CDR1 and CDR2 (germline): SGHAT, FQNNGV. V was clipped by 3 bases and J by 7 bases, with 12 bases between them. The CDR3 protein is CASSLKRKIEAFF. In nucleotides, the CDR3 is TGTGCCAGCAGCTTGAAGCGGAAGATTGAAGCTTTCTTT.

As concerns this clonotype: One end of the junction is discordant with germline, which a read error may explain. The V call is TRBV11-2, the J call TRBJ2-5; 7 bases align to TRBD1. The CDR3 has 13 amino acids. Germline V gene lookup returns CDR1 SGHAT and CDR2 FQNNGV. As DNA, the CDR3 is TGTGCCTGCATCTCTACAGGGGATGAGACCCAGTACTTT. Protein product: CACISTGDETQYF. The complete variable domain, with remaining parts taken from reference TRBV11-2 and TRBJ2-5, reads EAGVAQSPRYKIIEKRQSVAFWCNPISGHATLYWYQQILGQGPKLLIQFQNNGVVDDSQLPKDRFSAERLKGVDSTLKIQPAKLEDSAVYLCACISTGDETQYFGPGTRLLVL.

Points on this clonotype: Mismatch with germline at one junction end may stem from a read error. V is TRBV11-3 and J is TRBJ2-5, with D possibly TRBD1 on 5 matching bases. Germline CDR1 is SGHNT and CDR2 is YENEEA. The CDR3 length is 13 residues. The CDR3 DNA reads as TGTGACAGCAGCTATACCAGGGAAGAGACCCAGTACTTC. It specifies CDSSYTREETQYF.

For this clonotype: Given the absence of the conserved phenylalanine or tryptophan at the CDR3 end, a read error is likely. V and J are TRBV29-1 and TRBJ1-6; TRBD1 matches at 7 bases. This CDR3 contains 13 residues. Germline assignment: CDR1 SQVTM and CDR2 ANQGSEA. The CDR3 coding sequence is TGTAGCGTTGGGGACAGCTATAGTTCACCCCTCCACTCT. Protein: CSVGDSYSSPLHS.

Details on this clonotype: A much more abundant neighbour one base away suggests this may be a read error. Likely a read error: the CDR3 ends without its conserved phenylalanine or tryptophan. The chain uses TRBV30 and TRBJ2-2; 8 nucleotides agree with TRBD2. After removal of 4 bases from V and 4 bases from J, the junction contained 5 bases not matched to a gene. The CDR3 is 14 residues long. Germline V lookup: CDR1 GTSNPN, CDR2 SVGIG (reference sequence). The CDR3: CAWNNGGGTGELFY. The CDR3 coding sequence is TGTGCCTGGAACAACGGGGGGGGCACCGGGGAGCTGTTTTAT.

Comments on this clonotype: The junction differs from germline at one of its ends, possibly a read error. The rearrangement links TRBV4-1 to TRBJ2-6; no clear D gene. Germline V gives CDR1 MGHRA, CDR2 YSYEKL. This CDR3 has 18 amino acids. The CDR3 reads CASSQVRGFIVRANVLTF. DNA of the CDR3: TGTGCCAGCAGCCAAGTCCGTGGATTCATAGTAAGGGCCAACGTCCTGACTTTC.